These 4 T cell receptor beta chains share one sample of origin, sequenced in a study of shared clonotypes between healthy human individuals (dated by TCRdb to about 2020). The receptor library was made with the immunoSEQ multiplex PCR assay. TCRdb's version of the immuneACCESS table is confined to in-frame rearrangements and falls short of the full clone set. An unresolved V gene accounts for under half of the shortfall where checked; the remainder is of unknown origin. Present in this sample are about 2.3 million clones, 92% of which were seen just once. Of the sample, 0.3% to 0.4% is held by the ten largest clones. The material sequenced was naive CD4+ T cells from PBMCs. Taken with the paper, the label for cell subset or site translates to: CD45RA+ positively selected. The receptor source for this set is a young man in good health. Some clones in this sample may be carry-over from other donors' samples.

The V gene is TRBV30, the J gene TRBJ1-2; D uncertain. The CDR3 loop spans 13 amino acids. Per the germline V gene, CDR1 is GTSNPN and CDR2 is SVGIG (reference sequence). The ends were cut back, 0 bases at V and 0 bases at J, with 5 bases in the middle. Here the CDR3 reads CAWSVGANYGYTF. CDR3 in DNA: TGTGCCTGGAGTGTGGGAGCTAACTATGGCTACACCTTC.

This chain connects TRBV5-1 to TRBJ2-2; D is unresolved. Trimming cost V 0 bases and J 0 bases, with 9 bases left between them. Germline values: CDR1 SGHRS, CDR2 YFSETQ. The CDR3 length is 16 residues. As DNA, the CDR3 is TGCGCCAGCAGCTTGGTGGCGCAAGCGAACACCGGGGAGCTGTTTTTT. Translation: CASSLVAQANTGELFF.

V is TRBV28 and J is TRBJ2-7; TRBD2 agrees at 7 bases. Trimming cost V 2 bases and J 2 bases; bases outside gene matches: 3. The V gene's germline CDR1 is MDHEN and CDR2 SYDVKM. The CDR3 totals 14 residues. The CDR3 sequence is CASSLAGDPYEQYF. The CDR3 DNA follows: TGTGCCAGCAGTTTAGCGGGAGACCCCTACGAGCAGTACTTC.

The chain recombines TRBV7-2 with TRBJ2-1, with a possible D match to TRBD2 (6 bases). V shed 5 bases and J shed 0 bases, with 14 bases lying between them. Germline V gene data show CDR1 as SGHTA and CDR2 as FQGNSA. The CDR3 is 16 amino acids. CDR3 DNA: TGTGCCAGCAGCCCCAGCTTAGCGGTCTCCTACAATGAGCAGTTCTTC. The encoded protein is CASSPSLAVSYNEQFF. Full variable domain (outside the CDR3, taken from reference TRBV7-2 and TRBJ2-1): GAGVSQSPSNKVTEKGKDVELRCDPISGHTALYWYRQSLGQGLEFLIYFQGNSAPDKSGLPSDRFSAERTGGSVSTLTIQRTQQEDSAVYLCASSPSLAVSYNEQFFGPGTRLTVL.